One and the same sample provided the 5 T cell receptor beta chains below, sequenced in a study of blood T cell repertoires in COVID-19. Produced via immunoSEQ multiplex PCR; TCRdb's table is partial and in-frame only. The table has more than 300,000 clones, around nine tenths seen once. Material: PBMCs or T cells enriched from blood (not recorded which). These receptors were taken from a young woman who had recovered from COVID-19.

The chain employs TRBV18 and TRBJ2-3, with 13 bases fitting TRBD2. Losses at the gene ends were 3 bases for V and 6 bases for J; bases not matched to a gene: 6. This CDR3 is 16 amino acids long. CDR1 KGHSH and CDR2 LQKENI come from the germline V gene. The CDR3 nucleotides read TGTGCCAGCTCACCGCCGGGACTAGCGGGGCCTGATACGCAGTATTTT. Residues: CASSPPGLAGPDTQYF.

V usage is TRBV5-1 and J usage is TRBJ2-7; 7 positions agree with TRBD1. CDR1 and CDR2 (germline): SGHRS, YFSETQ. CDR3 size: 15 residues. After removal of 2 bases from V and 2 bases from J, the junction contained 7 bases not matched to a gene. The CDR3 region has the DNA TGCGCCAGCAGCTTCACGGACAGGCGAACCTACGAGCAGTACTTC. This sequence encodes CASSFTDRRTYEQYF.

This clone was picked up a small number of times. The chain joins TRBV6-1 to TRBJ1-2; TRBD1 is a possible D gene (6 bases). Per germline, CDR1 MNHNS and CDR2 SASEGT. The CDR3 totals 17 residues. V was pared by 2 bases and J by 4 bases, with 20 bases between. The CDR3 sequence: CASSERGAGAATYGYTF. CDR3 DNA: TGTGCCAGCAGTGAAAGGGGTGCAGGGGCTGCCACCTATGGCTACACCTTC.

This chain uses TRBV5-6 with TRBJ2-2, with no clear D. The CDR3 runs 15 residues. Germline CDR1 reads SGHDT; CDR2 reads YYEEEE. Trimming left V 2 bases short and J 1 base short, with 9 bases between. This CDR3 is CASSLNRGNTGELFF. The CDR3 DNA sequence: TGTGCCAGCAGCTTAAATCGAGGGAACACCGGGGAGCTGTTTTTT.

Comments on this clone: Other DNA sequences in the same sample also yield this CDR3. V is TRBV5-1 and J is TRBJ1-2, with a possible D match to TRBD1 (6 bases). From germline, CDR1 is SGHRS and CDR2 YFSETQ. Deletions cut 0 bases from V and 8 bases from J, with 11 bases between. The length of the CDR3 is 13 residues. The CDR3 sequence is CASSLDRDGGYTF. The CDR3 coding sequence is TGCGCCAGCAGCTTGGACAGGGACGGAGGCTACACCTTC.